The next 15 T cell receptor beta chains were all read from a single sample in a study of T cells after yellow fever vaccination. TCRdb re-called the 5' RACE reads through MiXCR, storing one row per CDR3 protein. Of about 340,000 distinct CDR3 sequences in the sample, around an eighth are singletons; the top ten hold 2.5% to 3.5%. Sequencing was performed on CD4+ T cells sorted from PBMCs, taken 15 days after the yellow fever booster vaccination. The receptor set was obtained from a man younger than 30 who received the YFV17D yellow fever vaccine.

CDR3 in DNA: TGTGCCAGCAGCTTAGTTGGCCACATGATCGGTGCCCAGTACTTC. This codes for CASSLVGHMIGAQYF. The chain joins TRBV7-2 to TRBJ2-5; D is unresolved. CDR1 is SGHTA, CDR2 FQGNSA, per germline. The CDR3 extends over 15 amino acids. Deletions cut 1 base from V and 9 bases from J, with 18 bases between.

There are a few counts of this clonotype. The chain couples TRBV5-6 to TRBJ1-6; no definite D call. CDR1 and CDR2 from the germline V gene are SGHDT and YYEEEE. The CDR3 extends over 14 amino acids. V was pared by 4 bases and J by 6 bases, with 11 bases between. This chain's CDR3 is CASSNGASNSPLHF. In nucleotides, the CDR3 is TGTGCCAGCAGCAACGGAGCGAGTAATTCACCCCTCCACTTT. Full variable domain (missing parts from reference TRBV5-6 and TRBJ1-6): DAGVTQSPTHLIKTRGQQVTLRCSPKSGHDTVSWYQQALGQGPQFIFQYYEEEERQRGNFPDRFSGHQFPNYSSELNVNALLLGDSALYLCASSNGASNSPLHFGNGTRLTVT.

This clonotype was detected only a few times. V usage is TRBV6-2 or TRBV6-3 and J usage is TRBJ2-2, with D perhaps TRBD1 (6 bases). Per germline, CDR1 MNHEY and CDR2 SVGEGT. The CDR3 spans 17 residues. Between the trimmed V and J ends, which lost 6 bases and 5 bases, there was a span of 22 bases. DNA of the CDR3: TGTGCCAGCAGCCCACCCCGGGCTAGGGGGAGAACCGGGGAGCTGTTTTTT. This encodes CASSPPRARGRTGELFF.

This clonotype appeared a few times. CDR3 in DNA: TGTGCCAGCAGCTCCCCCCCAGCAGAAGATACGCAGTATTTT. Amino acid sequence: CASSSPPAEDTQYF. V is TRBV7-2 and J is TRBJ2-3; D not certain. Germline loops: CDR1 SGHTA, CDR2 FQGNSA. Trimming took off 4 bases at V and 5 bases at J, with 13 bases between the two ends. The CDR3 covers 14 residues.

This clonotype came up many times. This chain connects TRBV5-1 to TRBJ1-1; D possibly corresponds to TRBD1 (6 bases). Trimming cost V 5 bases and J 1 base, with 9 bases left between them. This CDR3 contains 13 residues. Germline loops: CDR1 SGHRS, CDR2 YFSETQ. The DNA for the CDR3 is TGCGCCAGCAGGACAGGACCGAACACTGAAGCTTTCTTT. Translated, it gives CASRTGPNTEAFF.

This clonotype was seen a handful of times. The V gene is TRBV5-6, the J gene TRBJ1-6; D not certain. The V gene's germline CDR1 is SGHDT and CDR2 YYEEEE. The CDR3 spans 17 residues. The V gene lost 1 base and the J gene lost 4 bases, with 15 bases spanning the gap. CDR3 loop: CASSLYSDTLYNSPLHF. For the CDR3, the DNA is TGTGCCAGCAGCTTGTACTCCGACACCTTATATAATTCACCCCTCCACTTT. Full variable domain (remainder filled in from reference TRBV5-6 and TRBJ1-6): DAGVTQSPTHLIKTRGQQVTLRCSPKSGHDTVSWYQQALGQGPQFIFQYYEEEERQRGNFPDRFSGHQFPNYSSELNVNALLLGDSALYLCASSLYSDTLYNSPLHFGNGTRLTVT.

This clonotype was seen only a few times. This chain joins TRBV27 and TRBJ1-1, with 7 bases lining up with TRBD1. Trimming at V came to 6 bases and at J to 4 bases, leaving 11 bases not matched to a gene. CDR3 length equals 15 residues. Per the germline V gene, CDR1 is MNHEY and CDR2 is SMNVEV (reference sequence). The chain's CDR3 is CASSRTQGMTTEAFF. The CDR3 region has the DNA TGTGCCAGCAGCAGGACACAGGGGATGACCACTGAAGCTTTCTTT.

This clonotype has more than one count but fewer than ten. The CDR3 bases are TGTGCCAGCAGTATCAGGGTTGGCAATCAGCCCCAGCATTTT. Its translation: CASSIRVGNQPQHF. The V gene is TRBV12-3 or TRBV12-4, the J gene TRBJ1-5; D may be TRBD1 (5 bases). The V end was cut by 5 bases, the J end by 2 bases, with 10 bases between. The CDR3 runs to 14 residues.

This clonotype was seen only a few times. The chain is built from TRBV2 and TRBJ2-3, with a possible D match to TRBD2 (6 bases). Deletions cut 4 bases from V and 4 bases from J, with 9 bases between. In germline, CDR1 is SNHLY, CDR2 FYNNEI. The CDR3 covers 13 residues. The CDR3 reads CASSAGEADTQYF. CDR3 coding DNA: TGTGCCAGCAGTGCGGGGGAGGCAGATACGCAGTATTTT.

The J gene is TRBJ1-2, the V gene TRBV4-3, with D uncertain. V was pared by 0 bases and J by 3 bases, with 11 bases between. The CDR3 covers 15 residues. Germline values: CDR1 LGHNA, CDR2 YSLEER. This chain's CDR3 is CASSQDVRVYYGYTF. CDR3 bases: TGCGCCAGCAGCCAAGATGTACGGGTATACTATGGCTACACCTTC.

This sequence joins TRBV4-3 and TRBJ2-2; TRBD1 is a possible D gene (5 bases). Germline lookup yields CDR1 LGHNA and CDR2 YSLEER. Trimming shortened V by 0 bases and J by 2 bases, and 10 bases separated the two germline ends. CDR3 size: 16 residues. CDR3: CASSQERGYNTGELFF. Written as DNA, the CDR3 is TGCGCCAGCAGCCAAGAAAGGGGCTATAACACCGGGGAGCTGTTTTTT.

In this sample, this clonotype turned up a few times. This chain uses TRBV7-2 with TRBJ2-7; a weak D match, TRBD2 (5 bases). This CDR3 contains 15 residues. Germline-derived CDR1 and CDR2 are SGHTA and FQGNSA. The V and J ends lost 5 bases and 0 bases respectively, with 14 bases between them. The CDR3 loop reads CASSPPGVFSYEQYF. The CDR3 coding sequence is TGTGCCAGCAGCCCGCCCGGGGTGTTCTCCTACGAGCAGTACTTC.

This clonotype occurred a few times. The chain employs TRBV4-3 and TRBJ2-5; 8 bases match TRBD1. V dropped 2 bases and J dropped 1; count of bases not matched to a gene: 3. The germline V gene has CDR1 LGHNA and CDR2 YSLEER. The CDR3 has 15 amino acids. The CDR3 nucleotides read TGCGCCAGCAGCCAACTCAGGGGGCCCCAAGAGACCCAGTACTTC. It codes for CASSQLRGPQETQYF.

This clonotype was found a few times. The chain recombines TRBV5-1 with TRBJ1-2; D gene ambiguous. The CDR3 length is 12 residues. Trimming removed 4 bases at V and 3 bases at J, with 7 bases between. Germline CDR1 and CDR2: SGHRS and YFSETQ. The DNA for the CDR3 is TGCGCCAGCAGCCCGAGAGACTATGGCTACACCTTC. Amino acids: CASSPRDYGYTF.

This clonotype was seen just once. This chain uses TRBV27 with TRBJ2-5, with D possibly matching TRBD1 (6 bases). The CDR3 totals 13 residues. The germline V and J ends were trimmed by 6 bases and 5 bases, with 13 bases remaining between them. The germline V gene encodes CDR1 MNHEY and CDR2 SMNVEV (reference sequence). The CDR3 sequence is CASRYTGSETQYF. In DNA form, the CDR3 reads TGTGCCAGCAGGTATACAGGGTCTGAGACCCAGTACTTC.